One and the same sample provided the 7 T cell receptor beta chains below, sequenced in a study of spatial heterogeneity in lung cancer. Time point meaning: sample taken at primary tumor resection. From the 5' RACE reads, TCRdb called clonotypes with MiXCR, one entry per CDR3 protein. There are roughly 39,000 distinct CDR3 sequences in the sample; approximately 7% occur only once, and roughly 45% lies in the top ten. Sequencing was performed on PBMCs, taken at surgery. The receptors were sampled from a female donor with early-stage non-small cell lung cancer.

This clonotype was seen many times. V is TRBV5-5 and J is TRBJ2-3, with TRBD2 as a possible D gene (5 bases). Trimming left V 0 bases short and J 0 bases short, with 14 bases between. Germline V lookup: CDR1 SGHKS, CDR2 YYEKEE (reference sequence). The CDR3 sequence is 17 residues long. The DNA of the CDR3 is TGTGCCAGCAGCTTGGCCTTTACAGCGGTGAGCACAGATACGCAGTATTTT. Amino acids: CASSLAFTAVSTDTQYF.

This clonotype was seen ten or more times. The chain employs TRBV9 and TRBJ2-3; 8 nucleotides align to TRBD2. The J segment lost 3 bases and the V segment lost 4 bases, leaving 10 bases of the junction unmatched. In germline, CDR1 is SGDLS, CDR2 YYNGEE. The CDR3 length is 16 residues. CDR3: CASSPLAAGVTDTQYF. CDR3 sequence (DNA): TGTGCCAGCAGCCCCCTCGCAGCGGGGGTTACAGATACGCAGTATTTT.

There are many counts of this clonotype. The gene calls are TRBV2 and TRBJ1-5; D is uncertain. Trimming cost V 8 bases and J 3 bases, with 8 bases left between them. The CDR3 has 12 residues. CDR1 and CDR2 from the germline V gene are SNHLY and FYNNEI. This CDR3 reads CASGRPNQPQHF. The CDR3 coding sequence is TGTGCCAGCGGTAGGCCCAATCAGCCCCAGCATTTT.

To note about this clonotype: Possible read error: a much larger clone is one base away. No conserved phenylalanine or tryptophan is present at the end of the CDR3, so a read error is the likely explanation. The chain carries TRBV29-1 and TRBJ1-5; 7 bases map to TRBD1. The germline V gene has CDR1 SQVTM and CDR2 ANQGSEA. The V segment lost 4 bases and the J segment 5 bases; nucleotides outside the gene matches: 14. CDR3 length: 16 amino acids. CDR3 nucleotide sequence: TGCAGCGTTGTGGGTGTGATAGGGGGCCATCATCAGCCCCAGCATCTT. Encoded protein: CSVVGVIGGHHQPQHL.

The genes are TRBV29-1 and TRBJ2-5; 9 nucleotides agree with TRBD1. V trimming: 3 bases; J trimming: 5 bases; junction bases outside the gene matches: 7. This CDR3 contains 14 residues. Germline loops: CDR1 SQVTM, CDR2 ANQGSEA. CDR3 sequence: CSVDLGQGRETQYF. As DNA, the CDR3 is TGCAGCGTTGACTTGGGACAGGGTCGGGAGACCCAGTACTTC.

This rearrangement joins TRBV4-3 to TRBJ2-5, with D tentatively TRBD2 (5 bases). CDR1 is LGHNA and CDR2 is YSLEER in the germline V gene. Trimming removed 4 bases at V and 4 bases at J, with 16 bases between. The CDR3 loop spans 15 amino acids. CDR3 coding DNA: TGCGCCAGCAGCCCCAGCGGAAACAAGCGAGAGACCCAGTACTTC. The encoded protein is CASSPSGNKRETQYF.

This clonotype was seen a handful of times. This rearrangement joins TRBV2 to TRBJ1-1, with D possibly being TRBD1 (5 bases). Trimming cost V 6 bases and J 6 bases, with 20 bases left between them. This CDR3 has 15 amino acids. From germline, CDR1 is SNHLY and CDR2 FYNNEI. In DNA form, the CDR3 reads TGTGCCAGCAGGGCCCAGGGAGGGGCGTTCGCTGAAGCTTTCTTT. Protein product: CASRAQGGAFAEAFF.